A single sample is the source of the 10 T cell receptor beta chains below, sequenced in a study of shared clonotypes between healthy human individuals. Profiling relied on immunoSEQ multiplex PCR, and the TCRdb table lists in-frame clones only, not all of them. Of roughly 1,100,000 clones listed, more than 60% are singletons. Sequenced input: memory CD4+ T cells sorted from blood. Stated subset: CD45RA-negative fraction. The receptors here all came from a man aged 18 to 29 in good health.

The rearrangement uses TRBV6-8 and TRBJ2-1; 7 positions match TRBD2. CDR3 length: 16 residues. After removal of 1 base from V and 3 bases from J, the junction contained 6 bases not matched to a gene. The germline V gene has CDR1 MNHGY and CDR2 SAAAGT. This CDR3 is CASSYWGRVIYNEQFF. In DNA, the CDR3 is TGTGCCAGCAGTTACTGGGGGAGGGTCATCTACAATGAGCAGTTCTTC.

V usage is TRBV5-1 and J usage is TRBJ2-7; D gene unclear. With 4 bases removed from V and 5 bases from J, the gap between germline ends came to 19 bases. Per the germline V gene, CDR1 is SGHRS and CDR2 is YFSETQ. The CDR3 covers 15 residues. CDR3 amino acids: CASSRPGPVTNEQYF. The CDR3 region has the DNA TGCGCCAGCAGCCGACCGGGTCCCGTGACGAACGAGCAGTACTTC.

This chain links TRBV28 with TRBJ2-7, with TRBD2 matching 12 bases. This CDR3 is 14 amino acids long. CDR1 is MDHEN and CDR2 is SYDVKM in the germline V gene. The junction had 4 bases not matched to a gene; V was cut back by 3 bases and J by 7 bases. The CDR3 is CASSLTSGSGEQYF. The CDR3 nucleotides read TGTGCCAGCAGTTTGACTAGCGGGAGCGGGGAGCAGTACTTC.

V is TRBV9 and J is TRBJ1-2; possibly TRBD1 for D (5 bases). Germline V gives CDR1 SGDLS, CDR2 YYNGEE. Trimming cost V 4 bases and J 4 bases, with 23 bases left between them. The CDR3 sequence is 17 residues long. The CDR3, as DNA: TGTGCCAGCAGCTCCATAACCCTTACCGGCGGGGCCTATGGCTACACCTTC. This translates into CASSSITLTGGAYGYTF.

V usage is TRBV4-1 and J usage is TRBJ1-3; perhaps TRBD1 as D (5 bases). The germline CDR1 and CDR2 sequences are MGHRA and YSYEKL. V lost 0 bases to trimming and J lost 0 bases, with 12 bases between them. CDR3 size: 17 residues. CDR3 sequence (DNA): TGCGCCAGCAGCCAAGATTGGGGGGTAAGCTCTGGAAACACCATATATTTT. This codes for CASSQDWGVSSGNTIYF.

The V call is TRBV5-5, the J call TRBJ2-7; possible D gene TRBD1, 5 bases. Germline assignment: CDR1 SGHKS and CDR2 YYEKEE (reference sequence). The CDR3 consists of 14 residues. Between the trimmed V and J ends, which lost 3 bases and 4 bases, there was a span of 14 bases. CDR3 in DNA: TGTGCCAGCAGCTCCTTCTTGACAGATTACGAGCAGTACTTC. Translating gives CASSSFLTDYEQYF.

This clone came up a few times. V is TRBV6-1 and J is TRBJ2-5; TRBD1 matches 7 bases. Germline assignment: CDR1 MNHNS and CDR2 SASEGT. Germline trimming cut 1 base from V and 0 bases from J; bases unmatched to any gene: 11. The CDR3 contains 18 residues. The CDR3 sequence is CASSEGWAKGADQETQYF. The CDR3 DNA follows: TGTGCCAGCAGTGAAGGTTGGGCTAAGGGGGCCGACCAAGAGACCCAGTACTTC.

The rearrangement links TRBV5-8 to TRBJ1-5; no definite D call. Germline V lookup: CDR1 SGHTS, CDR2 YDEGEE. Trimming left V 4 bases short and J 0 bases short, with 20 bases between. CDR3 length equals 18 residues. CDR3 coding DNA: TGTGCCAGCAGCAAGGGTGCGACTCCGGCATATAGCAATCAGCCCCAGCATTTT. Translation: CASSKGATPAYSNQPQHF.

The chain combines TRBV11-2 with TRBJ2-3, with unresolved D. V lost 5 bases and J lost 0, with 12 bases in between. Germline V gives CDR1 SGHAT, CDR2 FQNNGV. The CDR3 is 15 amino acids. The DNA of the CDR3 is TGTGCCAGCAGCATTAGGAACCCTAGCACAGATACGCAGTATTTT. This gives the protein CASSIRNPSTDTQYF.

Here the CDR3 DNA reads TGTGCCAGCAGCTTAGGGGACTTATTGGTGCAGTACTTC. It is translated as CASSLGDLLVQYF. The rearrangement joins TRBV11-2 to TRBJ2-7; tentatively, D is TRBD2 (6 bases). Trimming stripped 1 base from V and 9 bases from J, with 13 bases between. Germline CDR1 reads SGHAT; CDR2 reads FQNNGV. This CDR3 is 13 amino acids long.